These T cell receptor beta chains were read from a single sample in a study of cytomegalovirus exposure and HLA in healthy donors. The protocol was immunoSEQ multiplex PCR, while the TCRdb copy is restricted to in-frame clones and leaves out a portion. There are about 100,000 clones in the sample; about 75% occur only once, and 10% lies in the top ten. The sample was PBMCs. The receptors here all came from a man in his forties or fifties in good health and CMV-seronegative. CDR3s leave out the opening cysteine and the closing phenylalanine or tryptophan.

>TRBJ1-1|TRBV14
ASSQDYGTVNKLMNTEAF
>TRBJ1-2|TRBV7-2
ASSLDGQLGYT
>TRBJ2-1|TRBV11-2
ASSFVGGPQNEQF
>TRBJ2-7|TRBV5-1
ASSSGQRYEQY
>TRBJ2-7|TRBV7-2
ASSLGGSSKEQY
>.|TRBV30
AWGGQPTDEQY
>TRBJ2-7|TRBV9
ASSGTGYEQY
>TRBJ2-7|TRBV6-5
ASSYSAGGSTYEQY
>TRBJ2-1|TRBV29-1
SVRGRKGEEQF
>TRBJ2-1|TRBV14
ASSQDRTRGNEQF
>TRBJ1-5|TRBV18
ASSQGQLNQPQH
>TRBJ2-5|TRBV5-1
ASSLQATEETQY
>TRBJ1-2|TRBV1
TSSQEEGRNYGYT
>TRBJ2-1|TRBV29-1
SDRTGTGTNYNEQF
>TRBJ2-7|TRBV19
ASSIESGVAYEQY
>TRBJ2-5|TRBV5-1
ASSVRGAGEQY
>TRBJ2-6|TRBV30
AWSVWGAGANVLT
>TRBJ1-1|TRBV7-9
ASSFGGAQTEAF
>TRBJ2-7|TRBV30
AWSEDSHYEQY
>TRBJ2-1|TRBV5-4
ASSLDRQYNEQF
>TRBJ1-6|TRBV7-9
ASSVGDSPLH
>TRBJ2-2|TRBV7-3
ASSLRGTSGGASGELF